This passage covers 18 T cell receptor beta chains from one sample sequenced in a study of regulatory T cells in long-lasting Graves disease. In building TCR beta libraries, iRepertoire HTBI primers were used together with Arm-PCR of CDR3 regions. TCRdb analysed the multiplex PCR reads with MiXCR anew, one entry per CDR3 protein. The sample lists 400,000 to 500,000 distinct CDR3 sequences; 20% were seen once. Time point in this sample: persistent/refractory GD, antithyroid drugs over 5 years with positive TRAb. From PBMCs, RNA was extracted and then used to make the TCR library. Specimen: peripheral blood mononuclear cells (PBMCs), collected when the disease was refractory, from a patient treated with antithyroid drugs. These receptors were taken from a female donor with Graves disease.

The V call is TRBV28, the J call TRBJ2-1; 7 nucleotides align to TRBD1. Unmatched junction bases numbered 6, after V lost 9 bases and J lost 4 bases. Germline V gene data show CDR1 as MDHEN and CDR2 as SYDVKM. The CDR3 has 13 residues. The CDR3 sequence: CASTDRLYNEQFF. The CDR3 DNA reads TGTGCCAGTACGGACAGGCTTTACAATGAGCAGTTCTTC.

Many counts were recorded for this clonotype. The chain links TRBV3-1 to TRBJ1-1; D is unclear. Per germline, CDR1 LGHDT and CDR2 YNNKEL (reference sequence). CDR3 length: 15 residues. The ends were cut back, 0 bases at V and 6 bases at J, with 14 bases in the middle. For the CDR3, the DNA is TGTGCCAGCAGCCAAGATTATCCAGGACCCTCTGAAGCTTTCTTT. Encoded protein: CASSQDYPGPSEAFF.

A note on this clonotype: The junction departs from germline at one end; a sequencing error may be responsible. The V gene is TRBV6-1, the J gene TRBJ1-1; 12 bases are a match to TRBD1. Germline V CDR1 and CDR2: MNHNS, SASEGT. The length of the CDR3 is 12 residues. CDR3 bases: TGTGCCAGCAGTGAGGGACAGGGGGCCTTACACTTT. It translates to CASSEGQGALHF.

This clonotype was recorded a few times. The CDR3 nucleotides read TGTGCCAGCAGAGCCACTAGCTACAATGAGCAGTTCTTC. Its protein is CASRATSYNEQFF. The rearrangement joins TRBV28 to TRBJ2-1; D perhaps matches TRBD2 (5 bases). Germline V gene sequence: CDR1 MDHEN, CDR2 SYDVKM. Deletions cut 6 bases from V and 3 bases from J, with 9 bases between. The CDR3 extends over 13 amino acids.

At least ten counts were recorded for this clonotype. The CDR3 loop is CASSRSGRAGEQYF. CDR3 in DNA: TGTGCCAGCAGCCGTAGCGGGAGGGCGGGAGAGCAGTACTTC. The chain recombines TRBV7-8 with TRBJ2-7, with 11 bases fitting TRBD2. CDR1 SGHVS and CDR2 FQNEAQ come from the germline V gene. There are 14 residues in the CDR3. The ends lost 5 bases at V and 7 bases at J; junction bases unmatched: 7.

The V gene is TRBV20-1, the J gene TRBJ2-7; 10 positions match TRBD2. The CDR3 runs 14 residues. J lost 5 bases, V lost 5 bases, and 9 bases had no gene match. Germline CDR1 DFQATT, CDR2 SNEGSKA (reference sequence). The CDR3 loop is CSAPGTSGMNEQYF. CDR3 DNA sequence: TGCAGTGCTCCGGGAACTAGCGGGATGAACGAGCAGTACTTC.

This rearrangement joins TRBV6-2 or TRBV6-3 to TRBJ1-1, with D hard to call. The V gene lost 6 bases and the J gene lost 1 base, with 9 bases spanning the gap. Looked up from germline, CDR1 is MNHEY and CDR2 is SVGEGT. This CDR3 region has 13 residues. CDR3 sequence reads: CASRSSGNTEAFF. The CDR3 bases are TGTGCCAGCAGGTCCTCAGGGAACACTGAAGCTTTCTTT.

The rearrangement uses TRBV19 and TRBJ2-7; perhaps TRBD1 as D (5 bases). CDR3 size: 14 residues. The germline V and J ends were trimmed by 6 bases and 3 bases, with 15 bases remaining between them. Germline CDR1 and CDR2: LNHDA and SQIVND (reference sequence). The CDR3 DNA reads TGTGCCAGTAGCCCGGTTATAGGGGACTACGAGCAGTACTTC. This sequence encodes CASSPVIGDYEQYF. The variable domain in full, completed from reference TRBV19 and TRBJ2-7, reads DGGITQSPKYLFRKEGQNVTLSCEQNLNHDAMYWYRQDPGQGLRLIYYSQIVNDFQKGDIAEGYSVSREKKESFPLTVTSAQKNPTAFYLCASSPVIGDYEQYFGPGTRLTVT.

V is TRBV3-1 and J is TRBJ2-7; 10 positions agree with TRBD2. With V trimmed by 8 bases and J by 0 bases, 1 base remained unmatched. The germline V gene encodes CDR1 LGHDT and CDR2 YNNKEL (reference sequence). The CDR3 is 13 residues long. The CDR3 reads CASGTSVSYEQYF. The CDR3 DNA reads TGTGCCAGCGGGACTAGCGTCTCCTACGAGCAGTACTTC.

This chain connects TRBV9 to TRBJ2-5, with D perhaps TRBD1 (6 bases). Germline loops: CDR1 SGDLS, CDR2 YYNGEE. V was pared by 0 bases and J by 3 bases, with 18 bases between. This CDR3 spans 17 amino acids. CDR3 sequence: CASSVVHYRDNEETQYF. CDR3 in DNA: TGTGCCAGCAGCGTAGTCCACTACCGGGACAATGAAGAGACCCAGTACTTC.

As DNA, the CDR3 is TGTGCCAGTAGTCACCGGACTGGAACTGAAGCTTTCTTT. Residues: CASSHRTGTEAFF. V and J are TRBV19 and TRBJ1-1, with D unresolved. Germline V gene data show CDR1 as LNHDA and CDR2 as SQIVND (reference sequence). CDR3 size: 13 residues. Trimming took off 5 bases at V and 5 bases at J, with 12 bases between the two ends. The variable domain in full, completed from reference TRBV19 and TRBJ1-1, reads DGGITQSPKYLFRKEGQNVTLSCEQNLNHDAMYWYRQDPGQGLRLIYYSQIVNDFQKGDIAEGYSVSREKKESFPLTVTSAQKNPTAFYLCASSHRTGTEAFFGQGTRLTVV.

The V call is TRBV10-3, the J call TRBJ2-2; D is ambiguous. From germline, CDR1 is ENHRY and CDR2 SYGVKD. This CDR3 is built from 13 residues. V was trimmed by 6 bases and J by 1 base, leaving 6 bases between them. CDR3 bases: TGTGCCATCAGGGAACAGAACACCGGGGAGCTGTTTTTT. Protein sequence: CAIREQNTGELFF.

This clonotype has a handful of counts. CDR3 DNA: TGTGCCAGCGAGGACACCGACACCGGGGAGCTGTTTTTT. It yields the protein CASEDTDTGELFF. This chain connects TRBV12-3 or TRBV12-4 to TRBJ2-2; tentative D call: TRBD1 (5 bases). The germline V and J ends were trimmed by 8 bases and 3 bases, with 10 bases remaining between them. The CDR3 is 13 residues long.

This clonotype was seen only a few times. The chain has TRBV30 and TRBJ2-7; D is unclear. The V gene lost 2 bases and the J gene lost 4 bases, with 6 bases spanning the gap. This CDR3 has 11 residues. CDR1 and CDR2 from the germline V gene are GTSNPN and SVGIG (reference sequence). The CDR3 protein is CAWSKQYEQYF. CDR3 nucleotides: TGTGCCTGGAGTAAGCAGTACGAGCAGTACTTC.

This clonotype was seen only a few times. V and J are TRBV6-2 or TRBV6-3 and TRBJ1-3, with a weak D call TRBD1 (6 bases). Germline V lookup: CDR1 MNHEY, CDR2 SVGEGT. The CDR3 is made up of 14 amino acids. Trimming left V 2 bases short and J 4 bases short, with 9 bases between. The CDR3 reads CASSYRQGGNTIYF. The CDR3 nucleotides are TGTGCCAGCAGTTACAGGCAGGGGGGAAACACCATATATTTT.

V is TRBV5-6 and J is TRBJ2-7; 10 bases fit TRBD2. This CDR3 has 15 residues. J gave up 4 bases and V 4 bases, and 8 bases lay outside the gene matches. Germline CDR1 is SGHDT and CDR2 is YYEEEE. CDR3 nucleotides: TGTGCCAGCAGCCCCGGGGCTAGCGGGAGATACGAGCAGTACTTC. This translates into CASSPGASGRYEQYF.

The V and J genes are TRBV6-1 and TRBJ2-2; D is possibly TRBD1 (6 bases). This CDR3 has 14 residues. Trimming removed 8 bases at V and 5 bases at J, with 15 bases between. The germline gives CDR1 MNHNS, CDR2 SASEGT. The CDR3 spells CASLRGLETGELFF. The CDR3 coding sequence is TGTGCCAGCTTAAGGGGGTTAGAAACCGGGGAGCTGTTTTTT.

This clonotype was counted at least ten times. This chain links TRBV28 with TRBJ1-5; tentative D call: TRBD1 (6 bases). The CDR3 extends over 15 amino acids. CDR1 is MDHEN, CDR2 SYDVKM, per germline. Trimming stripped 6 bases from V and 3 bases from J, with 15 bases between. CDR3 bases: TGTGCCAGCAGGTTGGGGGGGGCCCTCAATCAGCCCCAGCATTTT. It translates to CASRLGGALNQPQHF.